This T cell receptor (beta chain) was documented in a study of cytomegalovirus exposure and HLA in healthy donors. Broader study findings: Reported findings show TCR beta sequences accurately forecast HLA-A and HLA-B alleles in most subjects. A list of 150 to 200 TCR beta chains associated with cytomegalovirus was given. Most TCR beta V segments were productive about 87% or about 30% of the time in an earlier analysis.

This PCR relied on a set of 60 Vbeta primers and 13 Jbeta primers. The repertoire was sequenced with immunoSEQ multiplex PCR; TCRdb's copy has only in-frame clones and lacks some. The profile shows about 92,000 clones, 81% of them singletons. The CDR3 covers 15 residues. The V gene's germline CDR1 is MNHEY and CDR2 SMNVEV (reference sequence). The V gene end was trimmed by 3 bases and the J gene end by 10 bases; junction bases not matched to a gene: 12. With respect to this clone: Its antigen remains unidentified.

Sequencing was done on a sample of PBMCs. The TCR sequence derives from a girl under 10 years old in good health and CMV-seropositive. The V and J genes are TRBV27 and TRBJ2-1, with 7 positions matching TRBD2. The CDR3 nucleotides are TGTGCCAGCAGTTTGGTGGGAGGGACTCACGGGGAGCAGTTCTTC. Translated: CASSLVGGTHGEQFF.